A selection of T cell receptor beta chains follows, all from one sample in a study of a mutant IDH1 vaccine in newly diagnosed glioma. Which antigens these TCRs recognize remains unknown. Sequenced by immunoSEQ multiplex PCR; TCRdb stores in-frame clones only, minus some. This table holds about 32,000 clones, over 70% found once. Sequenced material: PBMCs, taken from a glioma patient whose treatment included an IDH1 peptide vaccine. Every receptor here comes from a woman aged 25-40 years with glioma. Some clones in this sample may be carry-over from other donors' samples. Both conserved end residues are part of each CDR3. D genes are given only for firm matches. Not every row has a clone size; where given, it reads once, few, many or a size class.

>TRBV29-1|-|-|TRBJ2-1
TGCAGCGTTCGGAGGGGCTCCTACAATGAGCAGTTCTTC
CSVRRGSYNEQFF
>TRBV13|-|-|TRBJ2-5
TGTGCCAGCAGCTTAGAAGAGACCCAGTACTTC
CASSLEETQYF
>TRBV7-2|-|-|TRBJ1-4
TGTGCCAGCAGCTCGGTAGGGGAACTGTTTTTT
CASSSVGELFF
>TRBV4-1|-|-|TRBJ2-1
TGCGCCAGCAGCCATCGTCTAGCTTCCTACAATGAGCAGTTCTTC
CASSHRLASYNEQFF
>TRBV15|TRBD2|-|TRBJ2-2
TGTGCCACCGGGACTAGCGGGAGTAGGAAGGAGCTGTTTTTT
CATGTSGSRKELFF
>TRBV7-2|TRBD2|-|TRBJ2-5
TGTGCCAGCAGCTTAGCGGGCGGGAGAGAGACCCAGTACTTC
CASSLAGGRETQYF
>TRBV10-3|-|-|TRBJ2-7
TGTGCCATCAGTGAAAAAACCTACGAGCAGTACTTC
CAISEKTYEQYF
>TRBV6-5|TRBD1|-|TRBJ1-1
TGTGCCAGCAGTTTACGACAGGGGGCAAGCCTTAGAGAAGCTTTCTTT
CASSLRQGASLREAFF
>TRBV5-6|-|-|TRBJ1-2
TGTGCCAGCAGGCCGAGCCGACAGACCCTCTATGGCTACACCTTC
CASRPSRQTLYGYTF
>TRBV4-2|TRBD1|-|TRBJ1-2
TGTGCCAGCAGCCAACCTGGGACAGGGTATGGCTACACCTTC
CASSQPGTGYGYTF
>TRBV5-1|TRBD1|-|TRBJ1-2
TGCGCCAGCAGTTTCGCCTCCCCGGGACAGGGCAGCTATGGCTACACCTTC
CASSFASPGQGSYGYTF
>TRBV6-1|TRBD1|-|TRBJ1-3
TGTGCCAGCACCCGACAGGGGGCGAACACCATATATTTT
CASTRQGANTIYF
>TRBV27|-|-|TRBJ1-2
TGTGCCAGCAGTTTGAAGTCGCTCGGCTTTTTTGGCTACACCTTC
CASSLKSLGFFGYTF
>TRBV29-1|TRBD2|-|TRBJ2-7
TGCAGCGTCCGGATCCCCAGGACTGAGAACCCCATTAGCGGGAGGAGATCCTACGAGCAGTACTTC
CSVRIPRTENPISGRRSYEQYF
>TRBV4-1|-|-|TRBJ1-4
TGCGCCAGCAGCCAAGGGCAGGGGAATGAAAAACTGTTTTTT
CASSQGQGNEKLFF
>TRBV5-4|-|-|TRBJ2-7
TGTGCCAGCAGCTTAGGAGGGAGTCCCGCCTACGAGCAGTACTTC
CASSLGGSPAYEQYF
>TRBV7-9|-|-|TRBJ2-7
TGTGCCAGCAGCTTAGCTGGGGGCTTTGACGAGCAGTACTTC
CASSLAGGFDEQYF
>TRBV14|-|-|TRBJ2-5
TGTGCCAGCAGCCCCATGGGGACGGGAGAGACCCAGTACTTC
CASSPMGTGETQYF
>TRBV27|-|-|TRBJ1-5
TGTGCCAGCAGCCCCACCCCGGGGTGGGATCAGCCCCAGCATTTT
CASSPTPGWDQPQHF
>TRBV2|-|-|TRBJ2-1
TGTGCCAGCAGTCTTGAAGTGGGTACGGATGAGCAGTTCTTC
CASSLEVGTDEQFF
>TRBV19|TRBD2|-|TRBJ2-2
TGTGCCAGTAGTATAGAACCCCAACTAGCGCACAACACCGGGGAGCTGTTTTTT
CASSIEPQLAHNTGELFF
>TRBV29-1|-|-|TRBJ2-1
TGCAGCGTGGCGGTGGTTTTACCCTACAATGAGCAGTTCTTC
CSVAVVLPYNEQFF
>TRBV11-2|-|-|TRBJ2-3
TGTGCCACCGCGCACGGGAGCAATCCAGATACGCAGTATTTT
CATAHGSNPDTQYF
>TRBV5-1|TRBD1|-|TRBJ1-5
TGCGCCAGCAGCGTGACAGGGGGCGGCAATCAGCCCCAGCATTTT
CASSVTGGGNQPQHF
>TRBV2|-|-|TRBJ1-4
TGTGCCAGCAGTGATGGGACCCGTAATGAAAAACTGTTTTTT
CASSDGTRNEKLFF
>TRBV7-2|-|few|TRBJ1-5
TGTGCCAGCAGCTTTACCAGCAATCAGCCCCAGCATTTT
CASSFTSNQPQHF
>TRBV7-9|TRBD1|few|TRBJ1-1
TGTGCCAGCAACCCACCGACAGGGCGGAGCACTGAAGCTTTCTTT
CASNPPTGRSTEAFF
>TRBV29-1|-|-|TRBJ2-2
TGCAGCGCCTGGGGAGTAGTTCGTCAGCACACCGGGGAGCTGTTTTTT
CSAWGVVRQHTGELFF
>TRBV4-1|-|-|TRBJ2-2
TGCGCCAGCAGCCAAGAGAGGTTGGGGGACGGGGAGCTGTTTTTT
CASSQERLGDGELFF
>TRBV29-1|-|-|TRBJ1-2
TGCAGCGTTGAAGGGGCGGGTTCGCTGGGGGGAGGCTACACCTTC
CSVEGAGSLGGGYTF
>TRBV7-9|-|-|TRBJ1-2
TGTGCCAGCAAAGGGGGGCGCTTTTACTATGGCTACACCTTC
CASKGGRFYYGYTF
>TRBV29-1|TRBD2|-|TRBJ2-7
TGCAGCGCAAGGACTAGCGGGAGGGACTACGAGCAGTACTTC
CSARTSGRDYEQYF
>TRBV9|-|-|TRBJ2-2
TGTGCCAGCAGCCGAACAGGGCGAGCGAACACCGGGGAGCTGTTTTTT
CASSRTGRANTGELFF
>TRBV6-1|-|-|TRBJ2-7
TGTGCCAGCAGTCAGGACGGGACCTACGAGCAGTACTTC
CASSQDGTYEQYF
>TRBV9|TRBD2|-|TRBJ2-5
TGTGCCAGCAGCGCGGGACTAGCGGGAGGCCCCCAAGAGACCCAGTACTTC
CASSAGLAGGPQETQYF
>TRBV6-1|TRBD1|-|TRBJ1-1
TGTGCCAGCAGCGACTGGACAGGGGGCAGGACTGAAGCTTTCTTT
CASSDWTGGRTEAFF
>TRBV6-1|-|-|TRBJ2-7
TGTGCCAGCAGGGATCTGGGGCGGAGCTCCGAGCAGTACTTC
CASRDLGRSSEQYF
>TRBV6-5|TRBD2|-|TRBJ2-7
TGTGCCAGCAGTTCGGGGGGGACAACGTTCTACGAGCAGTACTTC
CASSSGGTTFYEQYF
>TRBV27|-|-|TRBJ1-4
TGTGCCAGCAGTTTTCGGGCAGCTAATGAAAAACTGTTTTTT
CASSFRAANEKLFF
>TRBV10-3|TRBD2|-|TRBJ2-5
TGTGCCATCAAGCGGGAGGGCCAAGAGACCCAGTACTTC
CAIKREGQETQYF
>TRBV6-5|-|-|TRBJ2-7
TGTGCCAGCAGTTACTCGACGGACTTTTACGAGCAGTACTTC
CASSYSTDFYEQYF
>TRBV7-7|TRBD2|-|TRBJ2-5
TGTGCTAGCAGCTTCGGACTAGAAGGGGAGACCCAGTACTTC
CASSFGLEGETQYF
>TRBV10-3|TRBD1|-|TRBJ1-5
TGTGCCACCCAGGGGGCAGGGAGTAACAATCAGCCCCAGCATTTT
CATQGAGSNNQPQHF
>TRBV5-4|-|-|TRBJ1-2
TGTGCCAGCAGCCCTACCCTTAACTATGGCTACACCTTC
CASSPTLNYGYTF